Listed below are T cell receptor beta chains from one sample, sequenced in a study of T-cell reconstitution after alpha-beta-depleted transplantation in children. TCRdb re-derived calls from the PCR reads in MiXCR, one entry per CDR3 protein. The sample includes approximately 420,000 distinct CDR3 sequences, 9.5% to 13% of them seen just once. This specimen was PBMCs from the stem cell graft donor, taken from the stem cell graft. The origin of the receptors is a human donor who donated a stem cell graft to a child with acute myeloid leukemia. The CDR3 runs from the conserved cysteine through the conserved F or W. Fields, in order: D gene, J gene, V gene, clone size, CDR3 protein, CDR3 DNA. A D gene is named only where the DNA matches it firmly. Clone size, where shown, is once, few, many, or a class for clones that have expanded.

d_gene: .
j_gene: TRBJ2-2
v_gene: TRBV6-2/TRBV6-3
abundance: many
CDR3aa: CASSPLGTLRAGELFF
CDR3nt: TGTGCCAGCAGCCCGCTTGGGACCCTCAGGGCCGGGGAGCTGTTTTTT

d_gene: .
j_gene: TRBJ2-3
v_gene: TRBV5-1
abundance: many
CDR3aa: CASSLAGQSTDTQYF
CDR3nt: TGCGCCAGCAGCTTGGCCGGCCAGAGCACAGATACGCAGTATTTT

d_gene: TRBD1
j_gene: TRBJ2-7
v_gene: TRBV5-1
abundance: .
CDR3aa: CASSVGTAAYEQYF
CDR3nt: TGCGCCAGCAGCGTTGGGACAGCTGCCTACGAGCAGTACTTC

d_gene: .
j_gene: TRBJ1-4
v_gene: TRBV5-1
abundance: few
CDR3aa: CASSLASEGSLFF
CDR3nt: TGCGCCAGCAGCTTGGCCTCGGAGGGGAGTCTGTTTTTT

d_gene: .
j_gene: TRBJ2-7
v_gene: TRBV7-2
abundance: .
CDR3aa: CASSLGTRGSRDF
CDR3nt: TGTGCCAGCAGCTTAGGGACGAGGGGGTCCCGGGACTTC

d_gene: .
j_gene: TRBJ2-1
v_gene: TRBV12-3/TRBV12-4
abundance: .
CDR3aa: CASSFGGRNEQLF
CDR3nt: TGTGCCAGCAGTTTTGGGGGGAGGAATGAGCAGTTGTTC

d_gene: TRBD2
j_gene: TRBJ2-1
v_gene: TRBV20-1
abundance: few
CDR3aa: CSARVTSVEQFF
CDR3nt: TGCAGTGCTAGAGTGACTAGCGTTGAGCAGTTCTTC

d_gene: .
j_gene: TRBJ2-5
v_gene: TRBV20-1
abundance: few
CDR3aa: CSAPRGGGETQYF
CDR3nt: TGCAGTGCCCCCCGAGGGGGGGGAGAGACCCAGTACTTC

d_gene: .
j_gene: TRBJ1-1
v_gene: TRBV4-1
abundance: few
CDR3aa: CASSLDNLNTEAFF
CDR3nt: TGCGCCAGCAGCCTTGACAATCTGAACACTGAAGCTTTCTTT

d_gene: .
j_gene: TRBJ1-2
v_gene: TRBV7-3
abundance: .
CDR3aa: CASSLRPDGRGYTF
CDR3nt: TGTGCCAGCAGCTTAAGGCCCGATGGGAGGGGCTACACCTTC

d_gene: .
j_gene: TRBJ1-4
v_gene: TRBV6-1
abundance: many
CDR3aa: CASSEGNEKLFF
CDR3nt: TGTGCCAGCAGTGAAGGCAATGAAAAACTGTTTTTT

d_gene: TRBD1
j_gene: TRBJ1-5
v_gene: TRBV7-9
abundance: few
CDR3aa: CASSLGQGLSNHPQHF
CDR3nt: TGTGCCAGCAGCTTAGGACAGGGCTTGAGCAATCACCCCCAGCATTTT

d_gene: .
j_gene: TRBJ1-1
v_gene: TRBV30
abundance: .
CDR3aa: CAWSDSRVEAFF
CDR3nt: TGTGCCTGGAGTGATAGTAGGGTTGAAGCTTTCTTT

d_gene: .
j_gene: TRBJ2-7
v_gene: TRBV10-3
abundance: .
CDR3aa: CATTGASYEQYF
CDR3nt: TGTGCCACAACCGGGGCCTCCTACGAGCAGTACTTC

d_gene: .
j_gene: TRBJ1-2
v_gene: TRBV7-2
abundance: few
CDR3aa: CASSETREGFYTF
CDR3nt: TGTGCCAGCAGCGAAACTAGAGAGGGTTTCTACACCTTC

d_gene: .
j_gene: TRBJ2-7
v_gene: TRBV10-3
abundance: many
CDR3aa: CAISESPSSYEQYF
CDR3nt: TGTGCCATCAGTGAGTCGCCCAGCTCCTACGAGCAGTACTTC

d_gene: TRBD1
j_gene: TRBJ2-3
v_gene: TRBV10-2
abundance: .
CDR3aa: CASSKRQGVADTQYF
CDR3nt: TGCGCCAGCAGCAAACGACAGGGGGTGGCAGATACGCAGTATTTT

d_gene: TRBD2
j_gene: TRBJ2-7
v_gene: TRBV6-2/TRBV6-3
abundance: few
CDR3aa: CASSYRPSQGASGSSYEQYF
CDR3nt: TGTGCCAGCAGTTACCGGCCGAGTCAGGGGGCTAGCGGGAGCTCCTACGAGCAGTACTTC

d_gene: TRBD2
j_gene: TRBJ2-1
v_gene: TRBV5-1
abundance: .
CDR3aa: CASSLADFPRLAAVDEQFF
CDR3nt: TGCGCCAGCAGCTTGGCCGATTTTCCCCGACTAGCGGCAGTCGATGAGCAGTTCTTC

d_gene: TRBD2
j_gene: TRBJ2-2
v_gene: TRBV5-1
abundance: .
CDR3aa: CASSLTSGSITGELFF
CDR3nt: TGCGCCAGCAGCTTAACTAGCGGGAGTATCACCGGGGAGCTGTTTTTT

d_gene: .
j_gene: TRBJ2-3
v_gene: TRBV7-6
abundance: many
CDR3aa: CASSLSGPDTQYF
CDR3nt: TGTGCCAGCAGCCTGTCGGGACCTGATACGCAGTATTTT

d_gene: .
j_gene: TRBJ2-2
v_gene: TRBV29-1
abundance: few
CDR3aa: CSVEEPRLNTGELFF
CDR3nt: TGCAGCGTTGAAGAACCCAGGCTGAACACCGGGGAGCTGTTTTTT